This T cell receptor (beta chain) was sequenced in a study of T cell changes during pregnancy in multiple sclerosis. TCRdb's copy holds only in-frame clones and misses some; the assay was immunoSEQ multiplex PCR. The table includes 75,000 to 95,000 clones, 91% detected once. From germline, CDR1 is SNHLY and CDR2 FYNNEI. This CDR3 has 12 residues. Trimming left V 7 bases short and J 1 base short, with 7 bases between. This specimen consisted of peripheral blood, obtained before pregnancy. The V call is TRBV2, the J call TRBJ2-5; no clear D gene. The sequence was obtained from a female donor with multiple sclerosis, enrolled in a pregnancy study. The CDR3 region has the DNA TGTGCCAGCACCGGTGTCCAAGAGACCCAGTACTTC. Encoded protein: CASTGVQETQYF.